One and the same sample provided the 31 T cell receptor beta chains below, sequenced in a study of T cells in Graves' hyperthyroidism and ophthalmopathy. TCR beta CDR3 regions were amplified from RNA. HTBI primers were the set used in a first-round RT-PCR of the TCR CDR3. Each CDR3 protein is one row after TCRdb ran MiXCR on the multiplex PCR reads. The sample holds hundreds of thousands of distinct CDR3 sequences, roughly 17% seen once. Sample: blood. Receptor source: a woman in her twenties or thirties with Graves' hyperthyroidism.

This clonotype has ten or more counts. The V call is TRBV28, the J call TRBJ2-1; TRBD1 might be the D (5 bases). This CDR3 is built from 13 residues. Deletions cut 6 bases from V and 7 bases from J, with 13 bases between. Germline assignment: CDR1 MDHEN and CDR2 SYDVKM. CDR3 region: CASSLDDRNEQFF. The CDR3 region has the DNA TGTGCCAGCAGCCTGGACGACAGAAATGAGCAGTTCTTC.

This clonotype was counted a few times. The CDR3, as DNA: TGTGCCAGCAGGGGACAGGGGGGCAGCTACAATGAGCAGTTCTTC. This translates into CASRGQGGSYNEQFF. This chain uses TRBV6-2 or TRBV6-3 with TRBJ2-1; 11 bases agree with TRBD1. CDR3 length: 15 amino acids. The V gene end was trimmed by 6 bases and the J gene end by 3 bases; junction bases not matched to a gene: 4. Per germline, CDR1 MNHEY and CDR2 SVGEGT.

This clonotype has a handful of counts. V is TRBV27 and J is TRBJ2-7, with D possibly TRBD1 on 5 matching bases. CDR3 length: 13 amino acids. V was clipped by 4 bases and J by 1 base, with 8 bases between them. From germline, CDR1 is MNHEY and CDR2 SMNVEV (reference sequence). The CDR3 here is CASSYKGSYEQYF. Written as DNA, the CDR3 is TGTGCCAGCAGTTATAAGGGGTCCTACGAGCAGTACTTC.

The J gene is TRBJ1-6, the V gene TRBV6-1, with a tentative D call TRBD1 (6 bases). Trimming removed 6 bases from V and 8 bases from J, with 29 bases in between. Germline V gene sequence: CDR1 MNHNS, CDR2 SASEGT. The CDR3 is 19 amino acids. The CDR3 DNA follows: TGTGCCAGCAGCGACAGGCTCTTCGTTTGGACAGACAACGATTCACCCCTCCACTTT. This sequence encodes CASSDRLFVWTDNDSPLHF.

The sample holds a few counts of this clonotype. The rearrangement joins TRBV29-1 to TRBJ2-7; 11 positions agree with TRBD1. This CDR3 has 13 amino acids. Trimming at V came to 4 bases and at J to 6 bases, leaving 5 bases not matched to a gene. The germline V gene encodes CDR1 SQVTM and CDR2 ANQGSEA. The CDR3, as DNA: TGCAGCGTTGTATGGACAGGGGGCCTCGAGCAGTACTTC. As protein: CSVVWTGGLEQYF.

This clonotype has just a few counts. The CDR3: CASSDGTGGAHEQFF. The CDR3 DNA follows: TGTGCCAGCAGTGACGGGACAGGGGGCGCCCATGAGCAGTTCTTC. The chain joins TRBV6-4 to TRBJ2-1; 12 nucleotides match TRBD1. Per germline, CDR1 MRHNA and CDR2 SNTAGT. Trimming cost V 2 bases and J 8 bases; bases outside gene matches: 4. CDR3 length: 15 residues.

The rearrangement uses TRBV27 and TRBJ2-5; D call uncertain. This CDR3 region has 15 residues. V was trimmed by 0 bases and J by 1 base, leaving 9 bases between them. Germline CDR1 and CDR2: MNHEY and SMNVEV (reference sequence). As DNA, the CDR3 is TGTGCCAGCAGTTTATCTGGTCAGCGCCAAGAGACCCAGTACTTC. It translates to CASSLSGQRQETQYF.

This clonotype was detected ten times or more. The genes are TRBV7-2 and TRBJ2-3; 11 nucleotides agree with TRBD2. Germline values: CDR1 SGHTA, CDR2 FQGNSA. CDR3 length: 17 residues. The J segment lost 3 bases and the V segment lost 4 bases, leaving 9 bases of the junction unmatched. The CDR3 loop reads CASSSSGTSGWTDTQYF. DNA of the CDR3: TGTGCCAGCAGCTCTTCCGGGACTAGCGGTTGGACAGATACGCAGTATTTT.

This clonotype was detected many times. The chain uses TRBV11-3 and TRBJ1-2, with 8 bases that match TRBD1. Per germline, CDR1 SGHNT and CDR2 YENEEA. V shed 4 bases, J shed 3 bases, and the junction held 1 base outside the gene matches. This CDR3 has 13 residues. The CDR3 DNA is TGTGCCAGCAGCTCGGACAGGGACTATGGCTACACCTTC. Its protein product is CASSSDRDYGYTF. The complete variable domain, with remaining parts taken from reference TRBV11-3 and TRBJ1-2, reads EAGVVQSPRYKIIEKKQPVAFWCNPISGHNTLYWYLQNLGQGPELLIRYENEEAVDDSQLPKDRFSAERLKGVDSTLKIQPAELGDSAVYLCASSSDRDYGYTFGSGTRLTVV.

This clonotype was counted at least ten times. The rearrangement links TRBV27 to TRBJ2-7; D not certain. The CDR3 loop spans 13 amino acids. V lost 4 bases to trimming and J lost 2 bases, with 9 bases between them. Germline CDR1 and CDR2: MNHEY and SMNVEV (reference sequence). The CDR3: CASSSNPPYEQYF. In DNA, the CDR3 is TGTGCCAGCAGTTCCAACCCTCCCTACGAGCAGTACTTC.

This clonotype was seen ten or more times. This CDR3 is CASSLGGPGADTQYF. CDR3 in DNA: TGTGCCAGCAGTTTAGGTGGCCCAGGGGCTGATACGCAGTATTTT. The genes are TRBV28 and TRBJ2-3; tentative D call: TRBD1 (6 bases). CDR3 length: 15 amino acids. Trimming shortened V by 2 bases and J by 6 bases, and 15 bases separated the two germline ends. Germline assignment: CDR1 MDHEN and CDR2 SYDVKM.

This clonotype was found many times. The CDR3 region is CASSQDLAGGTGELFF. CDR3 coding DNA: TGTGCCAGCAGCCAAGATTTAGCGGGAGGTACCGGGGAGCTGTTTTTT. The V call is TRBV3-1, the J call TRBJ2-2, with 10 bases aligning to TRBD2. V gave up 0 bases and J gave up 5 bases; unmatched junction bases: 3. This CDR3 contains 16 residues. In germline, CDR1 is LGHDT, CDR2 YNNKEL (reference sequence).

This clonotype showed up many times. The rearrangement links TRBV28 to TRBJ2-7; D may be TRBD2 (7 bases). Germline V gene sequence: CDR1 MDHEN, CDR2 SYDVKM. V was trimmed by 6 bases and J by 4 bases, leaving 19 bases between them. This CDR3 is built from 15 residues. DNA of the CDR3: TGTGCCAGCAGCCCAGGGGCGGGAGTAGTTTACGAGCAGTACTTC. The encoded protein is CASSPGAGVVYEQYF. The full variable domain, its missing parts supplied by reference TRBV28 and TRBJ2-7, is DVKVTQSSRYLVKRTGEKVFLECVQDMDHENMFWYRQDPGLGLRLIYFSYDVKMKEKGDIPEGYSVSREKKERFSLILESASTNQTSMYLCASSPGAGVVYEQYFGPGTRLTVT.

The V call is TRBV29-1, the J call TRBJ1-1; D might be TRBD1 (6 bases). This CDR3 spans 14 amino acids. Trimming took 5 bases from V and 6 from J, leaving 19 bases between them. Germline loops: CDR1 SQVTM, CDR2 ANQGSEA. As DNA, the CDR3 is TGCAGCGTTAAGACTCAGGGGTGGGGGTCTGAAGCTTTCTTT. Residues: CSVKTQGWGSEAFF.

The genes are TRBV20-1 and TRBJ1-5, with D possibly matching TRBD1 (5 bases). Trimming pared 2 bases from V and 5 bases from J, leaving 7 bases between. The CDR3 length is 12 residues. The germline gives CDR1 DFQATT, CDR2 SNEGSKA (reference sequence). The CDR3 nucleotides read TGCAGTGCTAGACAGGGACATCAGCCCCAGCATTTT. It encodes CSARQGHQPQHF.

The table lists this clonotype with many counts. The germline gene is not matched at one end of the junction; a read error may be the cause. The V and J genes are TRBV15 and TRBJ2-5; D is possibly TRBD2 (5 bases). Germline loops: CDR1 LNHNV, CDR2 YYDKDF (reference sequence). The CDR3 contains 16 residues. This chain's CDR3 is CATSREGPGSHPAQYF. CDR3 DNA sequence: TGTGCCACCAGTAGAGAGGGCCCAGGTTCTCATCCGGCCCAGTACTTC.

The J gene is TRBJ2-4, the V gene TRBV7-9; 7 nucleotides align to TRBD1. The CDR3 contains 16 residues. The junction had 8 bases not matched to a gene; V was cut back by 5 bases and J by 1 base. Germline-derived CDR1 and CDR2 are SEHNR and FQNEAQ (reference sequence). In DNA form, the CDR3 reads TGTGCCAGCAGCCATCGGACAGGATCGGCCAAAAACATTCAGTACTTC. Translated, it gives CASSHRTGSAKNIQYF.

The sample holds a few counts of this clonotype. The CDR3 protein is CASSQTRASEQFF. Written as DNA, the CDR3 is TGTGCCAGCAGCCAAACTAGGGCTTCTGAGCAGTTCTTC. The V gene is TRBV4-2, the J gene TRBJ2-1; a weak D match, TRBD2 (5 bases). The V gene lost 2 bases and the J gene lost 9 bases, with 11 bases spanning the gap. Germline loops: CDR1 LGHNA, CDR2 YNFKEQ. This CDR3 has 13 amino acids.

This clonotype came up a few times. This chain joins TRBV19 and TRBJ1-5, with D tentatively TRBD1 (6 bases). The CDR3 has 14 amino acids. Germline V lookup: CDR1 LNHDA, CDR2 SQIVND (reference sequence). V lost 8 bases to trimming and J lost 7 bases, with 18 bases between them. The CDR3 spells CASQEPGHKQPQHF. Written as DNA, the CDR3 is TGTGCCAGTCAAGAGCCGGGACATAAACAGCCCCAGCATTTT.

In DNA form, the CDR3 reads TGCGCCAGCAGCTTGGTGGGGCGGGAGATCGACGAGCAGTACTTC. Encoded protein: CASSLVGREIDEQYF. V is TRBV5-1 and J is TRBJ2-7; 7 bases match TRBD2. CDR1 is SGHRS and CDR2 is YFSETQ in the germline V gene. V lost 0 bases, J lost 5 bases, and 8 bases stayed unmatched. CDR3 length equals 15 residues.

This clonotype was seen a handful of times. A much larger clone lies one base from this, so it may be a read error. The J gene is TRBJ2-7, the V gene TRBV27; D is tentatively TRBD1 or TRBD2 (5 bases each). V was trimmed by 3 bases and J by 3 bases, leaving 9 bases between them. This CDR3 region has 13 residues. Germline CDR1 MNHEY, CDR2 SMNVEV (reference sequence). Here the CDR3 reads CASSFGANYEQYF. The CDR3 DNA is TGTGCCAGCAGTTTCGGGGCCAACTACGAGCAGTACTTC.

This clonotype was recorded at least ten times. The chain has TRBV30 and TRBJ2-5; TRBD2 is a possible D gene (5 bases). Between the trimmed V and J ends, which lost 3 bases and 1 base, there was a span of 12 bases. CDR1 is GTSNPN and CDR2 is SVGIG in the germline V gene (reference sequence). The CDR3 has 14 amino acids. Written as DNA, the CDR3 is TGTGCCTGGAGCGCTAACGGACTCCAAGAGACCCAGTACTTC. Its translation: CAWSANGLQETQYF.

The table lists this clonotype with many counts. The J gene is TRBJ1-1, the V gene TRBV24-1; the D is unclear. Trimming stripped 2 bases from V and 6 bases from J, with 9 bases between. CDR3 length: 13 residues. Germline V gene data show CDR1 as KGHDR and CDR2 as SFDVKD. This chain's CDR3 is CATSDSSLPEAFF. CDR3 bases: TGTGCCACCAGTGATTCCTCTCTGCCTGAAGCTTTCTTT.

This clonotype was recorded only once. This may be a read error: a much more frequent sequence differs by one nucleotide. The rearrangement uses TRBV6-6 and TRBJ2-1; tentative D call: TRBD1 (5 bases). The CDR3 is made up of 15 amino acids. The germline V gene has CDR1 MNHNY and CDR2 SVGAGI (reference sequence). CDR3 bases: TGTGCCAGCAATTACTCGTTAACAGGAAACAATGAGCAGTTCTTC. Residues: CASNYSLTGNNEQFF.

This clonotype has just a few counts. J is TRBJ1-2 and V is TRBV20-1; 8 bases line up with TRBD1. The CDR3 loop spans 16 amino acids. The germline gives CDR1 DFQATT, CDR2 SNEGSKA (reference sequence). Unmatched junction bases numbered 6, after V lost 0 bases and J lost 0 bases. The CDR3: CSARDRRTGTNYGYTF. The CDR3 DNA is TGCAGTGCTAGAGATCGGAGGACAGGGACTAACTATGGCTACACCTTC.

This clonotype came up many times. The CDR3 sequence: CASSSPGQWSSYNEQFF. The CDR3, as DNA: TGTGCCAGCAGTTCCCCGGGACAGTGGAGCTCCTACAATGAGCAGTTCTTC. The V and J genes are TRBV6-1 and TRBJ2-1; 7 nucleotides agree with TRBD1. The CDR3 covers 17 residues. Germline V gene data show CDR1 as MNHNS and CDR2 as SASEGT. The J segment lost 0 bases and the V segment lost 5 bases, leaving 10 bases of the junction unmatched.

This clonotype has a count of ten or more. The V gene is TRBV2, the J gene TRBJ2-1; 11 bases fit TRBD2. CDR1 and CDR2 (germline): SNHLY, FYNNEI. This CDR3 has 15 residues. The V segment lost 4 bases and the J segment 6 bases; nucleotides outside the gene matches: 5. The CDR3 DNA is TGTGCCAGCAGTGGCGGGACTAGCGGCTTCAATGAGCAGTTCTTC. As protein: CASSGGTSGFNEQFF. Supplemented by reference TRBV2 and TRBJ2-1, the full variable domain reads EPEVTQTPSHQVTQMGQEVILRCVPISNHLYFYWYRQILGQKVEFLVSFYNNEISEKSEIFDDQFSVERPDGSNFTLKIRSTKLEDSAMYFCASSGGTSGFNEQFFGPGTRLTVL.

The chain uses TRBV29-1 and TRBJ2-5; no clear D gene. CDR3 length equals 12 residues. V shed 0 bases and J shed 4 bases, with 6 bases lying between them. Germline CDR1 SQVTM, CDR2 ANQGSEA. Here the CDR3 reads CSVEEVGETQYF. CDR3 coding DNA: TGCAGCGTTGAAGAAGTGGGAGAGACCCAGTACTTC.

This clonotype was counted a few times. DNA of the CDR3: TGTGCCTGGAGCGGCCTTAGCTCTCCCTACAATGAGCAGTTCTTC. It codes for CAWSGLSSPYNEQFF. The chain has TRBV30 and TRBJ2-1, with no clear D. The germline V gene encodes CDR1 GTSNPN and CDR2 SVGIG (reference sequence). This CDR3 spans 15 amino acids. Deletions cut 3 bases from V and 2 bases from J, with 14 bases between.

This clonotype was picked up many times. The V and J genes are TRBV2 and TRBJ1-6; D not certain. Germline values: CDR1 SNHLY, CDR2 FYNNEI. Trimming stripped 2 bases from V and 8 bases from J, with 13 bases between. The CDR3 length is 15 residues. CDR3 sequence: CASSESGFGYSPLHF. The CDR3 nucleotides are TGTGCCAGCAGTGAATCGGGATTTGGTTATTCACCCCTCCACTTT.

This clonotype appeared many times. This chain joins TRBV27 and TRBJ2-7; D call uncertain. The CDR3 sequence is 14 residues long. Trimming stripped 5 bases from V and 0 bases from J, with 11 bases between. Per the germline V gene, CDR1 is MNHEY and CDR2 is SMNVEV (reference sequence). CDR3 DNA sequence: TGTGCCAGCAGTCGGCAGAGTTACTCCTACGAGCAGTACTTC. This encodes CASSRQSYSYEQYF.